What follows is one TCR beta chain and its context. The CDR3 is made up of 13 amino acids. The germline V gene has CDR1 LGHNA and CDR2 YSLEER. Trimming removed 5 bases from V and 7 bases from J, with 12 bases in between. Sequencing used immunoSEQ multiplex PCR; TCRdb keeps in-frame clones, though not all of them. The repertoire consists of roughly 2 million clones, with about 95% occurring once and the leading ten covering roughly 1.1%. This specimen belongs to a study of shared clonotypes between healthy human individuals. Naive CD8 cells lacked CD45RO, underwent positive selection for CCR7 and left out terminally differentiated effector memory CD45RA+ cells.

The chain is built from TRBV4-3 and TRBJ2-1; no firm D call. This TCR was recovered from a man aged 18-30 years in good health. Sequencing input: naive CD8+ T cells sorted from blood. The CDR3 spells CASSEGIHNEQFF. The CDR3 DNA reads TGCGCCAGCAGCGAAGGGATACATAATGAGCAGTTCTTC.